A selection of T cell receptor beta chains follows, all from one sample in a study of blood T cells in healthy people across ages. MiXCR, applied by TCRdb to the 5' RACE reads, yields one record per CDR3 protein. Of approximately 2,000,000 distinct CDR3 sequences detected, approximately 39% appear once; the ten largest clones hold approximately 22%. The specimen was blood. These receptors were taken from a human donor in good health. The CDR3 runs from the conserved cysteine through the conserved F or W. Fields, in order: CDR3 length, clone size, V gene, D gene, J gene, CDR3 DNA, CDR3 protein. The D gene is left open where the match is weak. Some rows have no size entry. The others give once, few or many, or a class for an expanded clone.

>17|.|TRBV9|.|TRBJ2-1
TGTGCCAGCAGCGTAAGGTTAGGGAGCGAAACCTACAATGAGCAGTTCTTC
CASSVRLGSETYNEQFF
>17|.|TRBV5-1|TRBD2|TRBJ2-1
TGCGCCAGCAGCTTGGCCCAGACTAGCGGGGGGCCCACTGAGCAGTTCTTC
CASSLAQTSGGPTEQFF
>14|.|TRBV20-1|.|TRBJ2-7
TGCAGTGCTAGGTCCGGGACGGAGAGGTACGAGCAGTACTTC
CSARSGTERYEQYF
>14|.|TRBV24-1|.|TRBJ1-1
TGTGCCACCAGTGACTCCACAGGGAACACTGAAGCTTTCTTT
CATSDSTGNTEAFF
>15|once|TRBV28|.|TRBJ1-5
TGTGCCAGCACCGCTGAGGGGGGGGTACGGCAGCCCCAGCATTTT
CASTAEGGVRQPQHF
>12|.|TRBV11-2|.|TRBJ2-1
TGTGCCAGCAGCACTCGGATAACCGAGCAGTTCTTC
CASSTRITEQFF
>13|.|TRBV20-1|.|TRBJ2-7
TGCAGTGCTGGTTTTACTCTTGTGTCCGAGCAGTACTTC
CSAGFTLVSEQYF
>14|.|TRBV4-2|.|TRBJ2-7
TGTGCCAGCAGCCAGGAGGGGCTAGGTAACGAGCAGTACTTC
CASSQEGLGNEQYF
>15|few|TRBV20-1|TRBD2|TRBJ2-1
TGCAGTGCTCCACGGACTAGCGGGGGGCCGGATGAGCAGTTCTTC
CSAPRTSGGPDEQFF
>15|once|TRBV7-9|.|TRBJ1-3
TGTGCCAGCAGCTTAGATGCCTACTCTGGAAACACCATATATTTT
CASSLDAYSGNTIYF
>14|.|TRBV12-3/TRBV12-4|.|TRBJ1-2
TGTGCCAGCAGTCCCCGTCGGCAGCCTAATGGCTACACCTTC
CASSPRRQPNGYTF
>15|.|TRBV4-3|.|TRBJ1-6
TGCGCCAGCAGCCGAGATCGCGGGAGTAATTCACCCCTCCACTTT
CASSRDRGSNSPLHF
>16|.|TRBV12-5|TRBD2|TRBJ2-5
TGTGCTAGTGGTTCCGGGACTAGCGGGGGGGCGGAGACCCAGTACTTC
CASGSGTSGGAETQYF
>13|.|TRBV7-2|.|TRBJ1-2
TGTGCCAGCAGCTTATCTTCAGGGAAGGGCTACACCTTC
CASSLSSGKGYTF
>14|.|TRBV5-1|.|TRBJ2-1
TGCGCCAGCCGGGGGGCAGCCTCCCGCAATGAGCAGTTCTTC
CASRGAASRNEQFF
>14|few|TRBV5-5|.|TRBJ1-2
TGTGCCAGCAGCTTATGGGGCGTGGGGGATGGCTACACCTTC
CASSLWGVGDGYTF
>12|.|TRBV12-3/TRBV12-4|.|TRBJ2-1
TGTGCCAGCAGTTTTTTATTCGGTGAGCAGTTCTTC
CASSFLFGEQFF
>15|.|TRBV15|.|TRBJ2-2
TGTGCCACCAGCGATCGGAAGAGTTCCACCGGGGAGCTGTTTTTT
CATSDRKSSTGELFF
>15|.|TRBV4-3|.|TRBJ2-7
TGCGCCAGCAGCCTATTTGCGTACTCGACCTACGAGCAGTACTTC
CASSLFAYSTYEQYF
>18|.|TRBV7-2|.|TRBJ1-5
TGTGCCAGCAGCTTAGAAGCGGCAGGGGCCTATAGCAATCAGCCCCAGCATTTT
CASSLEAAGAYSNQPQHF
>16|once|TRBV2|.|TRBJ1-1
TGTGCCAGCAGTGAAAACCCCGGCGGTGGAGGGCTTGAAGCTTTCTTT
CASSENPGGGGLEAFF
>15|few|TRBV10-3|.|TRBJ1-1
TGTGCCATCAGTGAGTCGGAGGGGGTGAGCACTGAAGCTTTCTTT
CAISESEGVSTEAFF
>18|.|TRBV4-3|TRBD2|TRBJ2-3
TGCGCCAGCAGCCAAGATGTATTCGTAGCGGGGTATACAGATACGCAGTATTTT
CASSQDVFVAGYTDTQYF
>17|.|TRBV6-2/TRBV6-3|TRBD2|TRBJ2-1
TGTGCCAGCAGTTACCGGCGGCTAGCGGGGGGACACAATGAGCAGTTCTTC
CASSYRRLAGGHNEQFF
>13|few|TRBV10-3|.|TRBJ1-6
TGTGCCATCAGTGGGGGAGGGCTTTCACCCCTCCACTTT
CAISGGGLSPLHF
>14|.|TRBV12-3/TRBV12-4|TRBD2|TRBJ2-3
TGTGCCAGCAGTTTTGGCGGGAGAGCAGATACGCAGTATTTT
CASSFGGRADTQYF
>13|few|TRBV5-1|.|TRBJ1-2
TGCGCCAGCAGCGAAAACAGGGCTGGTGGCTACACCTTC
CASSENRAGGYTF
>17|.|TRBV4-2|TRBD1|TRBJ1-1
TGTGCCAGCAGCCAAGACCTCGGGACAGAGATACACACTGAAGCTTTCTTT
CASSQDLGTEIHTEAFF